These 24 T cell receptor beta chains originate from one sample sequenced in a study of memory CD4+ T cells and cytomegalovirus serostatus. The sort gate was single viable CD3+CD4+CD8-CD45RO+ cells for memory CD4+ T cells. Clones were sequenced by immunoSEQ multiplex PCR, and TCRdb holds only the in-frame ones, with some missing. The sample shows around 50,000 clones, roughly 72% of them seen only once. The source material was memory CD4+ T cells from blood. The source is an adult in good health and CMV-seropositive.

The rearrangement links TRBV11-2 to TRBJ2-2; TRBD1 matches at 7 bases. The V gene's germline CDR1 is SGHAT and CDR2 FQNNGV. The CDR3 is made up of 15 amino acids. V was pared by 5 bases and J by 3 bases, with 6 bases of the junction left unmatched. The CDR3 loop reads CASSVRQGYTGELFF. The CDR3 DNA reads as TGTGCCAGCAGCGTCCGACAGGGCTACACCGGGGAGCTGTTTTTT.

This clone is a singleton in its sample. V is TRBV6-5 and J is TRBJ2-3; 8 bases map to TRBD2. This CDR3 spans 14 amino acids. Per germline, CDR1 MNHEY and CDR2 SVGAGI. V lost 6 bases, J lost 4 bases, and 6 bases stayed unmatched. In DNA, the CDR3 is TGTGCCAGCAGGGAAGGACTAGCCTCAGATACGCAGTATTTT. Its translation is CASREGLASDTQYF.

This chain connects TRBV5-1 to TRBJ1-4, with D uncertain. Looked up from germline, CDR1 is SGHRS and CDR2 is YFSETQ. V lost 4 bases and J lost 0, with 10 bases in between. The CDR3 is 15 amino acids. CDR3 nucleotide sequence: TGCGCCAGCAGCCCTTCGACGGCAACTAATGAAAAACTGTTTTTT. It specifies CASSPSTATNEKLFF.

In its sample, this clone is medium-sized. The gene calls are TRBV7-9 and TRBJ1-1; D is unresolved. V was trimmed by 7 bases and J by 11 bases, leaving 17 bases between them. Germline V lookup: CDR1 SEHNR, CDR2 FQNEAQ (reference sequence). This CDR3 has 12 residues. The CDR3 DNA reads TGTGCCAGCAACGAGCCGGGGATCTCGGCTTTCTTT. Its protein product is CASNEPGISAFF. The full variable domain, completed using reference TRBV7-9 and TRBJ1-1, is DTGVSQNPRHKITKRGQNVTFRCDPISEHNRLYWYRQTLGQGPEFLTYFQNEAQLEKSRLLSDRFSAERPKGSFSTLEIQRTEQGDSAMYLCASNEPGISAFFGQGTRLTVV.

V gene TRBV5-1 combines with J gene TRBJ2-5; no clear D. Germline CDR1 is SGHRS and CDR2 is YFSETQ. CDR3 size: 15 residues. Trimming cost V 0 bases and J 4 bases, with 13 bases left between them. CDR3 in amino acids: CASSLVGQEGETQYF. The CDR3 region has the DNA TGCGCCAGCAGCTTGGTAGGGCAGGAAGGAGAGACCCAGTACTTC.

The CDR3 DNA sequence: TGTGCCAGCAGTAGGGGACGGGAAACTGAAGCTTTCTTT. Its protein product is CASSRGRETEAFF. The J gene is TRBJ1-1, the V gene TRBV6-5, with D possibly TRBD1 on 5 matching bases. The CDR3 is 13 amino acids. Looked up from germline, CDR1 is MNHEY and CDR2 is SVGAGI. The germline V and J ends were trimmed by 5 bases and 5 bases, with 12 bases remaining between them.

The chain uses TRBV25-1 and TRBJ2-1; D call uncertain. CDR1 and CDR2 (germline): MGHDK, SYGVNS. V gave up 6 bases and J gave up 5 bases, with 5 bases separating them. The CDR3 covers 11 residues. In nucleotides, the CDR3 is TGTGCCAGCAGCCCGAACAATGAGCAGTTCTTC. Its translation is CASSPNNEQFF.

The chain links TRBV11-1 to TRBJ2-5; D is possibly TRBD2 (5 bases). There are 15 residues in the CDR3. The germline V gene has CDR1 SGHAT and CDR2 FQDESV (reference sequence). V was cut by 5 bases and J by 4 bases, with 17 bases left in between. CDR3 protein: CASSPPRVVGETQYF. The CDR3 nucleotides read TGTGCCAGCAGCCCCCCGCGGGTCGTCGGAGAGACCCAGTACTTC. The complete variable domain, with remaining parts taken from reference TRBV11-1 and TRBJ2-5, reads EAEVAQSPRYKITEKSQAVAFWCDPISGHATLYWYRQILGQGPELLVQFQDESVVDDSQLPKDRFSAERLKGVDSTLKIQPAELGDSAMYLCASSPPRVVGETQYFGPGTRLLVL.

The chain combines TRBV2 with TRBJ2-2; D gene ambiguous. The germline V gene encodes CDR1 SNHLY and CDR2 FYNNEI. CDR3 length: 15 residues. Trimming removed 5 bases at V and 2 bases at J, with 12 bases between. CDR3 sequence reads: CASSLDSPNTGELFF. In DNA, the CDR3 is TGTGCCAGCAGTCTTGACTCCCCCAACACCGGGGAGCTGTTTTTT.

The table lists this clone with a count of one. The V and J genes are TRBV7-3 and TRBJ1-2; D is unclear. The CDR3 is made up of 10 amino acids. Trimming stripped 5 bases from V and 5 bases from J, with 3 bases between. Germline CDR1 SGHTA, CDR2 FQGTGA. In DNA, the CDR3 is TGTGCCAGCAGCCCGTATGGCTACACCTTC. Translating it yields CASSPYGYTF.

In this sample, this clone turned up a few times. V usage is TRBV2 and J usage is TRBJ1-3; D remains ambiguous. The CDR3 is made up of 14 amino acids. Germline loops: CDR1 SNHLY, CDR2 FYNNEI. Trimming pared 0 bases from V and 2 bases from J, leaving 5 bases between. The CDR3 is CASSEAGAGNTIYF. Written as DNA, the CDR3 is TGTGCCAGCAGTGAAGCCGGGGCTGGAAACACCATATATTTT.

The genes are TRBV7-6 and TRBJ1-1, with D uncertain. V lost 5 bases and J 6 bases, leaving 19 bases between the germline ends. This CDR3 has 15 residues. CDR1 and CDR2 from the germline V gene are SGHVS and FNYEAQ. The CDR3 region has the DNA TGTGCCAGCAGCGGAGGCCGGGGTTCTAACGCTGAAGCTTTCTTT. Its translation is CASSGGRGSNAEAFF.

This chain joins TRBV7-6 and TRBJ1-2; 7 positions match TRBD1. The CDR3 extends over 14 amino acids. CDR1 is SGHVS, CDR2 FNYEAQ, per germline. V shed 5 bases and J 2 bases; nucleotides not matched to a gene: 5. The CDR3 here is CASSLGTENYGYTF. The CDR3 bases are TGTGCCAGCAGCCTTGGGACAGAAAACTATGGCTACACCTTC.

CDR3 nucleotides: TGCGCCAGCAGTGCCGGGGGGACAATCGGGGAGCTGTTTTTT. Translated, it gives CASSAGGTIGELFF. The chain has TRBV10-2 and TRBJ2-2, with D maybe TRBD2 (7 bases). The CDR3 covers 14 residues. Germline CDR1 and CDR2: WSHSY and SAAADI. Deletions cut 4 bases from V and 7 bases from J, with 13 bases between.

This chain uses TRBV5-4 with TRBJ2-7, with D possibly TRBD2 on 6 matching bases. CDR3 length equals 13 residues. The germline V gene encodes CDR1 SGHNT and CDR2 YYREEE (reference sequence). The V end lost 4 bases, the J end lost 5 bases, and 13 bases lay between the germline ends. This chain's CDR3 is CASSLAGFNEQYF. CDR3 bases: TGTGCCAGCAGCCTGGCGGGGTTTAACGAGCAGTACTTC.

V and J are TRBV5-1 and TRBJ2-5, with 8 nucleotides matching TRBD1. This CDR3 has 17 residues. Germline V gene data show CDR1 as SGHRS and CDR2 as YFSETQ. V was clipped by 4 bases and J by 0 bases; unmatched bases: 11. Here the CDR3 DNA reads TGCGCCAGCAGCCTCGGACAGGGCAATACGAACCAAGAGACCCAGTACTTC. This translates into CASSLGQGNTNQETQYF.

The chain links TRBV6-1 to TRBJ1-1, with unresolved D. The V end lost 2 bases, the J end lost 6 bases, and 10 bases lay between the germline ends. CDR3 length: 13 residues. In germline, CDR1 is MNHNS, CDR2 SASEGT. The CDR3 reads CASSESPAAEAFF. CDR3 coding DNA: TGTGCCAGCAGTGAATCACCGGCAGCTGAAGCTTTCTTT.

This rearrangement joins TRBV5-5 to TRBJ1-2, with D possibly TRBD1 on 5 matching bases. The CDR3 has 15 residues. CDR1 is SGHKS, CDR2 YYEKEE, per germline (reference sequence). V lost 4 bases to trimming and J lost 2 bases, with 15 bases between them. The DNA for the CDR3 is TGTGCCAGCAGCCAAGCCGGGACGGTAAACTATGGCTACACCTTC. This translates into CASSQAGTVNYGYTF.

The chain links TRBV4-2 to TRBJ1-5; 7 bases match TRBD1. Germline V gives CDR1 LGHNA, CDR2 YNFKEQ. With 0 bases clipped from V and 1 base from J, the junction kept 9 bases outside the gene matches. The CDR3 has 18 amino acids. CDR3 in amino acids: CASSQDRAGGGSNQPQHF. As DNA, the CDR3 is TGTGCCAGCAGCCAAGATCGGGCAGGGGGTGGAAGCAATCAGCCCCAGCATTTT.

J is TRBJ2-2 and V is TRBV5-1; D unresolved. V gave up 4 bases and J gave up 5 bases, with 15 bases separating them. Per the germline V gene, CDR1 is SGHRS and CDR2 is YFSETQ. The CDR3 runs to 15 residues. CDR3 sequence (DNA): TGCGCCAGCAGCCTTGACCCCTCCCGGACCGGGGAGCTGTTTTTT. Amino acids: CASSLDPSRTGELFF.

The genes are TRBV19 and TRBJ1-1; tentatively, D is TRBD1 (5 bases). Germline lookup yields CDR1 LNHDA and CDR2 SQIVND (reference sequence). CDR3 length: 12 residues. V was cut by 3 bases and J by 11 bases, with 13 bases left in between. CDR3 DNA: TGTGCCAGTAGTATTAGGGGAGGCTATGCTTTCTTT. It is translated as CASSIRGGYAFF.

The J gene is TRBJ1-2, the V gene TRBV29-1; maybe TRBD1 (5 bases). Germline CDR1 is SQVTM and CDR2 is ANQGSEA. The CDR3 consists of 13 residues. Trimming took 4 bases from V and 0 from J, leaving 9 bases between them. CDR3 coding DNA: TGCAGCGTTGGTGCGGGGCCTAACTATGGCTACACCTTC. Protein sequence: CSVGAGPNYGYTF.

Only a few counts were recorded for this clone. The rearrangement links TRBV29-1 to TRBJ1-2; D unresolved. The CDR3 runs to 10 residues. Per germline, CDR1 SQVTM and CDR2 ANQGSEA. The V end was cut by 6 bases, the J end by 10 bases, with 12 bases between. CDR3 protein: CSVADQVYTF. The DNA for the CDR3 is TGCAGCGTGGCTGACCAGGTCTACACCTTC.

This clone was observed a single time. Compared with germline, one end of the junction differs, possibly owing to a read error. The chain employs TRBV7-7 and TRBJ2-5; maybe TRBD2 (6 bases). This CDR3 contains 13 residues. From germline, CDR1 is SSHAT and CDR2 FNYEAQ (reference sequence). CDR3: CASSRGLGETQYF. CDR3 coding DNA: TGTGCTAGCAGCCGGGGGTTGGGGGAGACCCAGTACTTC.